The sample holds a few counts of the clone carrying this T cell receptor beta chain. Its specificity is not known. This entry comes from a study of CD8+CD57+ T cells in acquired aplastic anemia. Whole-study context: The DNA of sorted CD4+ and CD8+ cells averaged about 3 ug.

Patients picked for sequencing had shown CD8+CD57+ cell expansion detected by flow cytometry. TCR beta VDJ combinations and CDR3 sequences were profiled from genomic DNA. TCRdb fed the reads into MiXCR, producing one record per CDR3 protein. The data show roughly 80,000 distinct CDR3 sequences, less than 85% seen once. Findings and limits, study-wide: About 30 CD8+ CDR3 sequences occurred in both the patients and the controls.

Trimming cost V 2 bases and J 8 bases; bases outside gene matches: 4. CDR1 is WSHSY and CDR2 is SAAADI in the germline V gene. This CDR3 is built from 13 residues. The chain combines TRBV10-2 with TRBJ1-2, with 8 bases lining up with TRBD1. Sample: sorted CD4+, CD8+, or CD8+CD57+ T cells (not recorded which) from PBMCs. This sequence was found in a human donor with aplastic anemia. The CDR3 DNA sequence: TGCGCCAGCAGTGAGACAGGGGGACGAGGCTACACCTTC. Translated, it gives CASSETGGRGYTF.